The rows below give T cell receptor beta chains drawn from one sample of a study of human thymus T cells. The repertoire was sequenced with immunoSEQ multiplex PCR; TCRdb's copy has only in-frame clones and lacks some. The profile covers approximately 70,000 clones, with 85% to 95% appearing a single time and about 0.03% taken by the ten largest. Specimen: thymus tissue. Receptors originate from a girl in the first two years of life with a congenital heart defect but otherwise immunologically healthy. Both conserved end residues are part of each CDR3. The order of the fields is J gene, V gene, CDR3 length, clone size, D gene, CDR3 protein, CDR3 DNA. The D gene is left open where the match is weak. A clone size is listed for some rows: how often the clone was seen (once, few, many), or a class if it is expanded.

j_gene: TRBJ2-5
v_gene: TRBV19
len: 14
abundance: NA
d_gene: NA
CDR3aa: CASKDWAGDETQYF
CDR3nt: TGTGCCAGTAAGGATTGGGCAGGGGACGAGACCCAGTACTTC

j_gene: TRBJ2-1
v_gene: TRBV14
len: 15
abundance: NA
d_gene: NA
CDR3aa: CASRHRGAGYNEQFF
CDR3nt: TGTGCCAGCAGGCATAGGGGGGCAGGATACAATGAGCAGTTCTTC

j_gene: TRBJ2-2
v_gene: TRBV25-1
len: 16
abundance: NA
d_gene: NA
CDR3aa: CASSDSGTSNTGELFF
CDR3nt: TGTGCCAGCAGTGATTCCGGGACGTCGAACACCGGGGAGCTGTTTTTT

j_gene: TRBJ1-1
v_gene: TRBV6-6
len: 14
abundance: NA
d_gene: NA
CDR3aa: CASSYTGPPGEAFF
CDR3nt: TGTGCCAGCAGTTACACCGGACCACCAGGGGAAGCTTTCTTT

j_gene: TRBJ1-3
v_gene: TRBV7-9
len: 15
abundance: NA
d_gene: NA
CDR3aa: CASSLGEGAGNTIYF
CDR3nt: TGTGCCAGCAGCTTAGGAGAGGGGGCTGGAAACACCATATATTTT

j_gene: TRBJ2-3
v_gene: TRBV5-1
len: 11
abundance: few
d_gene: NA
CDR3aa: CASSYSDTQYF
CDR3nt: TGCGCCAGCAGCTACTCAGATACGCAGTATTTT

j_gene: TRBJ2-3
v_gene: TRBV7-9
len: 17
abundance: NA
d_gene: NA
CDR3aa: CASSRRQAGQFPDTQYF
CDR3nt: TGTGCCAGCAGCCGACGACAGGCTGGACAATTTCCAGATACGCAGTATTTT

j_gene: TRBJ2-1
v_gene: TRBV4-1
len: 16
abundance: NA
d_gene: NA
CDR3aa: CASSQDTSETYNEQFF
CDR3nt: TGCGCCAGCAGCCAAGATACAAGCGAAACCTACAATGAGCAGTTCTTC

j_gene: TRBJ1-3
v_gene: TRBV6-6
len: 14
abundance: NA
d_gene: NA
CDR3aa: CASSFQGTGNTIYF
CDR3nt: TGTGCCAGCAGTTTTCAGGGTACTGGAAACACCATATATTTT

j_gene: TRBJ1-2
v_gene: TRBV4-1
len: 15
abundance: NA
d_gene: NA
CDR3aa: CASSQDRGNNYGYTF
CDR3nt: TGCGCCAGCAGCCAAGATCGTGGAAACAACTATGGCTACACCTTC

j_gene: TRBJ1-1
v_gene: TRBV19
len: 14
abundance: NA
d_gene: NA
CDR3aa: CASSPPGRGTEAFF
CDR3nt: TGTGCCAGTAGTCCTCCAGGGAGGGGGACTGAAGCTTTCTTT

j_gene: TRBJ2-5
v_gene: TRBV5-1
len: 17
abundance: NA
d_gene: TRBD2
CDR3aa: CASSLPGLERRQETQYF
CDR3nt: TGCGCCAGCAGCTTGCCGGGACTAGAGCGGAGACAAGAGACCCAGTACTTC

j_gene: TRBJ1-2
v_gene: TRBV5-5
len: 18
abundance: once
d_gene: TRBD1
CDR3aa: CASSSPGQGIVLSHGYTF
CDR3nt: TGTGCCAGCAGCTCCCCGGGACAGGGGATCGTCCTCTCGCATGGCTACACCTTC

j_gene: TRBJ1-1
v_gene: TRBV14
len: 15
abundance: few
d_gene: NA
CDR3aa: CASSQELRGSTEAFF
CDR3nt: TGTGCCAGCAGCCAAGAGCTTCGGGGGAGCACTGAAGCTTTCTTT

j_gene: TRBJ1-1
v_gene: TRBV12-5
len: 13
abundance: few
d_gene: TRBD1
CDR3aa: CASGLGRGGKAFF
CDR3nt: TGTGCTAGTGGTTTGGGCAGGGGGGGCAAAGCTTTCTTT

j_gene: TRBJ2-1
v_gene: TRBV6-4
len: 13
abundance: NA
d_gene: NA
CDR3aa: CASSPRSGNEQFF
CDR3nt: TGTGCCAGCTCCCCTCGTAGTGGCAATGAGCAGTTCTTC

j_gene: TRBJ1-5
v_gene: TRBV19
len: 19
abundance: NA
d_gene: TRBD1
CDR3aa: CASIDKPDRGLLRNQPQHF
CDR3nt: TGTGCCAGTATTGATAAACCCGACAGGGGGCTCTTAAGGAATCAGCCCCAGCATTTT

j_gene: TRBJ2-7
v_gene: TRBV6-6
len: 11
abundance: NA
d_gene: NA
CDR3aa: CASSTAYEQYF
CDR3nt: TGTGCCAGCTCCACAGCCTACGAGCAGTACTTC

j_gene: TRBJ1-2
v_gene: TRBV6-5
len: 13
abundance: NA
d_gene: NA
CDR3aa: CASSPRGGDGYTF
CDR3nt: TGTGCCAGCAGCCCCAGGGGTGGCGATGGCTACACCTTC

j_gene: TRBJ1-4
v_gene: TRBV19
len: 16
abundance: NA
d_gene: NA
CDR3aa: CASSPTTLKWDEKLFF
CDR3nt: TGTGCCAGTAGTCCGACCACACTGAAATGGGATGAAAAACTGTTTTTT

j_gene: TRBJ1-6
v_gene: TRBV15
len: 16
abundance: NA
d_gene: TRBD1
CDR3aa: CATSRGHRGRNSPLHF
CDR3nt: TGTGCCACCAGCCGAGGCCACAGGGGCAGGAATTCACCCCTCCACTTT

j_gene: TRBJ2-6
v_gene: TRBV7-3
len: 18
abundance: NA
d_gene: TRBD1
CDR3aa: CASSSSGTGLTGANVLTF
CDR3nt: TGTGCCAGCAGCTCCTCCGGGACAGGGTTAACCGGGGCCAACGTCCTGACTTTC

j_gene: TRBJ2-7
v_gene: TRBV11-2
len: 16
abundance: NA
d_gene: NA
CDR3aa: CASSFYSGRVPYEQYF
CDR3nt: TGTGCCAGCAGCTTCTATTCGGGCAGGGTCCCCTACGAGCAGTACTTC

j_gene: TRBJ1-5
v_gene: TRBV30
len: 18
abundance: NA
d_gene: TRBD1
CDR3aa: CAWSVGTNGTGGNQPQHF
CDR3nt: TGTGCCTGGAGTGTCGGTACTAACGGGACAGGGGGTAATCAGCCCCAGCATTTT

j_gene: TRBJ2-1
v_gene: TRBV19
len: 12
abundance: NA
d_gene: NA
CDR3aa: CASSMGYNEQFF
CDR3nt: TGTGCCAGTAGTATGGGGTATAATGAGCAGTTCTTC

j_gene: TRBJ1-1
v_gene: TRBV5-4
len: 15
abundance: NA
d_gene: NA
CDR3aa: CASSRREGLNTEAFF
CDR3nt: TGTGCCAGCAGCCGGCGGGAGGGTCTGAACACTGAAGCTTTCTTT

j_gene: TRBJ1-2
v_gene: TRBV10-3
len: 12
abundance: few
d_gene: NA
CDR3aa: CAIMLQGGGYTF
CDR3nt: TGTGCCATCATGCTCCAGGGAGGCGGCTACACCTTC

j_gene: TRBJ2-7
v_gene: TRBV7-2
len: 16
abundance: NA
d_gene: NA
CDR3aa: CASSPNTGLLVYEQYF
CDR3nt: TGTGCCAGCAGCCCGAACACAGGCCTCCTTGTCTACGAGCAGTACTTC

j_gene: TRBJ2-5
v_gene: TRBV6-1
len: 20
abundance: NA
d_gene: NA
CDR3aa: CASSEDPASHPGVQKETQYF
CDR3nt: TGTGCCAGCAGTGAAGACCCTGCCTCACATCCGGGGGTTCAAAAGGAGACCCAGTACTTC

j_gene: TRBJ2-3
v_gene: TRBV28
len: 17
abundance: NA
d_gene: NA
CDR3aa: CASSLADQRGRPDTQYF
CDR3nt: TGTGCCAGCAGTTTAGCCGACCAACGGGGGAGACCAGATACGCAGTATTTT

j_gene: TRBJ1-4
v_gene: TRBV27
len: 15
abundance: NA
d_gene: NA
CDR3aa: CASGKYGSRGEKLFF
CDR3nt: TGTGCCAGCGGGAAATACGGGAGTCGAGGGGAAAAACTGTTTTTT

j_gene: TRBJ2-7
v_gene: TRBV6-1
len: 16
abundance: NA
d_gene: NA
CDR3aa: CASSEAGRREDYEQYF
CDR3nt: TGTGCCAGCAGTGAGGCTGGTCGGAGGGAGGACTACGAGCAGTACTTC